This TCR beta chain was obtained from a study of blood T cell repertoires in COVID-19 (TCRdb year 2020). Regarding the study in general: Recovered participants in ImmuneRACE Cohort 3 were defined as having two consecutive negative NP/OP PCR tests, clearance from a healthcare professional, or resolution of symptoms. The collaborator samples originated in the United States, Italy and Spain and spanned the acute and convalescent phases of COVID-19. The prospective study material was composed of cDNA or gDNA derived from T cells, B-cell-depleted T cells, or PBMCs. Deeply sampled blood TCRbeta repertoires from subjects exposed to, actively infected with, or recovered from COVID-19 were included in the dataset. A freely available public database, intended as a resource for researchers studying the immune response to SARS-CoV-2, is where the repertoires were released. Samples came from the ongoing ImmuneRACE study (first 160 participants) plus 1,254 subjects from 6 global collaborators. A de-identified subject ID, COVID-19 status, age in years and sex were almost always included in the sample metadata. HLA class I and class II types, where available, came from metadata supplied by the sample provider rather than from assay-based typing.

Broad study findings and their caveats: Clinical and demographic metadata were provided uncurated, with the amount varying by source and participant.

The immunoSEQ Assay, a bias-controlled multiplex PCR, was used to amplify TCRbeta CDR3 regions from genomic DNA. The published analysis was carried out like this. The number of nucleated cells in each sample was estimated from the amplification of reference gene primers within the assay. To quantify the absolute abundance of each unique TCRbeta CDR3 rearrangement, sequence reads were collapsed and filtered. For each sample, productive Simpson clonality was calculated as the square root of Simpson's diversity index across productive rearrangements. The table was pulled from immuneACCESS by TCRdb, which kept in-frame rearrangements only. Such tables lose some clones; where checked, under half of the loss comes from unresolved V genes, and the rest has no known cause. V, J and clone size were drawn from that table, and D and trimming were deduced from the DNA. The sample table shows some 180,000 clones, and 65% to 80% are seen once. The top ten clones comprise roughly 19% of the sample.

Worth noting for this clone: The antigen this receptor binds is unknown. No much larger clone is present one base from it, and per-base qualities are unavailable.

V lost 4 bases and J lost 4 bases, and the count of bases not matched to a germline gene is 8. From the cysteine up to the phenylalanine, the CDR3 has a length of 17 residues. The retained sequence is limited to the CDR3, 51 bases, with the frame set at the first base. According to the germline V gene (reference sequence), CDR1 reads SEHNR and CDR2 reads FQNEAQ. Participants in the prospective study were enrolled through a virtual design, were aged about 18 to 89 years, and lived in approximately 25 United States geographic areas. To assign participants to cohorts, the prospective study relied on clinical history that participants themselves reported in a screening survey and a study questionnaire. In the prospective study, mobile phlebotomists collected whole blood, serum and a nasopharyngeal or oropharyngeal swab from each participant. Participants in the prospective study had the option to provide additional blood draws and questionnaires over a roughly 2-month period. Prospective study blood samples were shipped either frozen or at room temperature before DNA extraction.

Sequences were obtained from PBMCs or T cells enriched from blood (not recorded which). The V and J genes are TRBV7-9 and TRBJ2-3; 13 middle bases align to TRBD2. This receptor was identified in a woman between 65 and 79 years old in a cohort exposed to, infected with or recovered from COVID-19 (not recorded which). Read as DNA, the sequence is TGTGCCAGCAGCTCGGGACTAGCGGGACACGGAGCAGATACGCAGTATTTT. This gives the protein CASSSGLAGHGADTQYF.